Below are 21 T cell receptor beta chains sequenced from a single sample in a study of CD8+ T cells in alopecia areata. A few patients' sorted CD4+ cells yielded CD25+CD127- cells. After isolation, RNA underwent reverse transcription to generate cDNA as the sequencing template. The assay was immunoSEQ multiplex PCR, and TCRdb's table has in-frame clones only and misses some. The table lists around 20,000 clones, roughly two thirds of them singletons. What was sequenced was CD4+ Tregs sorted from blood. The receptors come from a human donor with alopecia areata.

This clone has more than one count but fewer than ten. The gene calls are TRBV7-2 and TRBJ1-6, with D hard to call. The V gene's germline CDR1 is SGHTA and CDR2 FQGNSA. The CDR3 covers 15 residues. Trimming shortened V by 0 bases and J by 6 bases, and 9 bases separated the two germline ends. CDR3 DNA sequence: TGTGCCAGCAGCTTAGCGGGAGCCCTTAATTCACCCCTCCACTTT. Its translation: CASSLAGALNSPLHF.

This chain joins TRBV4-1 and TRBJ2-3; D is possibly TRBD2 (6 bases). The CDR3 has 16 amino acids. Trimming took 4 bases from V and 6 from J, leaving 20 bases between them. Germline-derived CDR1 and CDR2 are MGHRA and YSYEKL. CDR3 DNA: TGCGCCAGCAGCCTCCTACTAGCTAATTTTAAGGATACGCAGTATTTT. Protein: CASSLLLANFKDTQYF.

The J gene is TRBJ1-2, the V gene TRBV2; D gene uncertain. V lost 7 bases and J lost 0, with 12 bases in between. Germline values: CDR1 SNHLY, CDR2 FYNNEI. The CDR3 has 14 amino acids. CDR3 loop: CASKLRESNYGYTF. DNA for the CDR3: TGTGCCAGCAAACTACGAGAATCTAACTATGGCTACACCTTC. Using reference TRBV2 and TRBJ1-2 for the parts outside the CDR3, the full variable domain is EPEVTQTPSHQVTQMGQEVILRCVPISNHLYFYWYRQILGQKVEFLVSFYNNEISEKSEIFDDQFSVERPDGSNFTLKIRSTKLEDSAMYFCASKLRESNYGYTFGSGTRLTVV.

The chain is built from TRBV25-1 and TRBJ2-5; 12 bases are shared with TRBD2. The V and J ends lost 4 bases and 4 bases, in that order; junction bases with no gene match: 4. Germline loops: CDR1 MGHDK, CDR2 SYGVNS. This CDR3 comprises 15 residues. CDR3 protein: CASSALAGGTETQYF. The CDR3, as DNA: TGTGCCAGCAGTGCCCTAGCGGGGGGGACAGAGACCCAGTACTTC.

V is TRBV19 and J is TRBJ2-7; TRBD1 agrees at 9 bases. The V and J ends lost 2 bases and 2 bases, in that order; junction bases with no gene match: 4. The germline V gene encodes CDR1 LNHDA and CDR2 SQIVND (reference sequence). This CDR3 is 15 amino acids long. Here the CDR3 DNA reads TGTGCCAGTAGTATATCGGGGACAGGGCCCTACGAGCAGTACTTC. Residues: CASSISGTGPYEQYF.

The CDR3 region has the DNA TGTGCCAGCTCACCTGGCGGGCCTCGTGGGGCAGATACGCAGTATTTT. The encoded protein is CASSPGGPRGADTQYF. The J gene is TRBJ2-3, the V gene TRBV18, with D perhaps matching TRBD2 (5 bases). V lost 3 bases and J 4 bases, leaving 17 bases between the germline ends. CDR1 and CDR2 (germline): KGHSH, LQKENI. This CDR3 has 16 residues. Together with reference TRBV18 and TRBJ2-3, the CDR3 gives the full variable domain: NAGVMQNPRHLVRRRGQEARLRCSPMKGHSHVYWYRQLPEEGLKFMVYLQKENIIDESGMPKERFSAEFPKEGPSILRIQQVVRGDSAAYFCASSPGGPRGADTQYFGPGTRLTVL.

The CDR3 coding sequence is TGTGCCAGCAGGATAGCAGGGGGCGGCTACACCTTC. Protein: CASRIAGGGYTF. This chain joins TRBV28 and TRBJ1-2, with 8 bases matching TRBD1. The CDR3 spans 12 residues. V was pared by 6 bases and J by 8 bases, with 5 bases of the junction left unmatched. Germline V gene lookup returns CDR1 MDHEN and CDR2 SYDVKM.

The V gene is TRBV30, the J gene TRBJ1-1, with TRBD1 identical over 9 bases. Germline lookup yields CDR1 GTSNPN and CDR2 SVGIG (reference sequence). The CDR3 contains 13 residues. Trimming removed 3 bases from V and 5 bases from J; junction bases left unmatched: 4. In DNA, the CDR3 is TGTGCCTGGAGGGACAGGGGTTGGACTGAAGCTTTCTTT. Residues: CAWRDRGWTEAFF. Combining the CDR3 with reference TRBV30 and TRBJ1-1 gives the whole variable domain SQTIHQWPATLVQPVGSPLSLECTVEGTSNPNLYWYRQAAGRGLQLLFYSVGIGQISSEVPQNLSASRPQDRQFILSSKKLLLSDSGFYLCAWRDRGWTEAFFGQGTRLTVV.

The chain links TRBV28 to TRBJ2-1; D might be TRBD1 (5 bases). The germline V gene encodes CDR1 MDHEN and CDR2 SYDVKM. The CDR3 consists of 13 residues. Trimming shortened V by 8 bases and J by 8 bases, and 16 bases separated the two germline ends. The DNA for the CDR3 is TGTGCCAGCCCCTTCGAAAGGGGTTATGAGCAGTTCTTC. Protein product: CASPFERGYEQFF.

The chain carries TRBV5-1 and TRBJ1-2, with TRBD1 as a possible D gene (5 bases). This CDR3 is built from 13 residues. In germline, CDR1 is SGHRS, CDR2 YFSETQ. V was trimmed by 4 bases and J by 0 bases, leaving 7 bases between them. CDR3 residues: CASSPQANYGYTF. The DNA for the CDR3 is TGCGCCAGCAGCCCACAGGCTAACTATGGCTACACCTTC.

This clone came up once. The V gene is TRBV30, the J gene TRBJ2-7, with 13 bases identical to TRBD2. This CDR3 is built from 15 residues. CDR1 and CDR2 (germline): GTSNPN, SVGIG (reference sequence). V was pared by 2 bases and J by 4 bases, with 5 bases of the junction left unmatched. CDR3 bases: TGTGCCTGGAGTCGGACTAGCGGGAGAGAATACGAGCAGTACTTC. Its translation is CAWSRTSGREYEQYF.

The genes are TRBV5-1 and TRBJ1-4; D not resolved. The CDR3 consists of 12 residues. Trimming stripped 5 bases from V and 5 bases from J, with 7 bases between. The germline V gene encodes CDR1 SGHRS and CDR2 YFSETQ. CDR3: CASRPDNEKLFF. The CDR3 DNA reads TGCGCCAGCAGACCCGACAATGAAAAACTGTTTTTT. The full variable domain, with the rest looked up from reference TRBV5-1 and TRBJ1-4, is KAGVTQTPRYLIKTRGQQVTLSCSPISGHRSVSWYQQTPGQGLQFLFEYFSETQRNKGNFPGRFSGRQFSNSRSEMNVSTLELGDSALYLCASRPDNEKLFFGSGTQLSVL.

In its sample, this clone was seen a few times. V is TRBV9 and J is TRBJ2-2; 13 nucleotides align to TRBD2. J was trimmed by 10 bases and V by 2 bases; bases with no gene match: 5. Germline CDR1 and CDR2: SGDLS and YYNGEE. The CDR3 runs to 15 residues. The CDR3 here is CASSVGTSGTPELFF. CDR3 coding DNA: TGTGCCAGCAGCGTCGGGACTAGCGGGACCCCGGAGCTGTTTTTT.

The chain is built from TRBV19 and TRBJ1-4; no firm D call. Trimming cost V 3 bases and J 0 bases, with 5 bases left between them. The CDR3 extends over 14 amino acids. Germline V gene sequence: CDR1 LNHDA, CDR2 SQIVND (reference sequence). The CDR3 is CASSISTTNEKLFF. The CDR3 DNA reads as TGTGCCAGTAGTATTTCGACAACTAATGAAAAACTGTTTTTT.

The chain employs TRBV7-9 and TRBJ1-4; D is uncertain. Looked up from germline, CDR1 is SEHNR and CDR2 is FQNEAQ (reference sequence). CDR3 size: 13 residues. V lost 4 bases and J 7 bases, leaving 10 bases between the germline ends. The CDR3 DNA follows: TGTGCCAGCAGCTCTGGCGGCGGTGAAAAACTGTTTTTT. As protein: CASSSGGGEKLFF.

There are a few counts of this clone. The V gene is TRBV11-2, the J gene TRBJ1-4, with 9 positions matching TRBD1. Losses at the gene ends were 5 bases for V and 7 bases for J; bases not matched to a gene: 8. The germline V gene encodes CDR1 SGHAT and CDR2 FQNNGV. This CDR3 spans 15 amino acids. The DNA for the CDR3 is TGTGCCAGCAGCCCAACCGGGACAGGGATTGAAAAACTGTTTTTT. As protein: CASSPTGTGIEKLFF. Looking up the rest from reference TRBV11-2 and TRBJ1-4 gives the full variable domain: EAGVAQSPRYKIIEKRQSVAFWCNPISGHATLYWYQQILGQGPKLLIQFQNNGVVDDSQLPKDRFSAERLKGVDSTLKIQPAKLEDSAVYLCASSPTGTGIEKLFFGSGTQLSVL.

CDR3 nucleotide sequence: TGCGCCAGCAGCCTTGGGCCCAGGGCGGGCGCTGAAGCTTTCTTT. Its translation is CASSLGPRAGAEAFF. This chain joins TRBV4-3 and TRBJ1-1; maybe TRBD1 (5 bases). CDR3 length: 15 residues. The ends were cut back, 4 bases at V and 6 bases at J, with 18 bases in the middle. From germline, CDR1 is LGHNA and CDR2 YSLEER.

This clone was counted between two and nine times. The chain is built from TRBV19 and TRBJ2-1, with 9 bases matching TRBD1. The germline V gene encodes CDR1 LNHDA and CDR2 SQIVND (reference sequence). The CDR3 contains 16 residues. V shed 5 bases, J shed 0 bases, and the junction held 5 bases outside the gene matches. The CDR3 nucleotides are TGTGCCAGTAGTCCTCCGGGACAGGGCTCCTACAATGAGCAGTTCTTC. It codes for CASSPPGQGSYNEQFF.

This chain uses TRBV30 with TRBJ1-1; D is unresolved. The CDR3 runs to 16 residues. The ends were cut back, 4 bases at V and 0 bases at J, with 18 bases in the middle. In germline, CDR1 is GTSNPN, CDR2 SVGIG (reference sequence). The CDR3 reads CAWKDDLSNVNTEAFF. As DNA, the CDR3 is TGTGCCTGGAAGGACGACCTTTCGAACGTGAACACTGAAGCTTTCTTT.

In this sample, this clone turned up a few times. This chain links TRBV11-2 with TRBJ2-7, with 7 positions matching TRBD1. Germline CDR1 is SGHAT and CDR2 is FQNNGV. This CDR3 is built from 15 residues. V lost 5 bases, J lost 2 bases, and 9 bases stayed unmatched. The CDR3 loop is CASSPQTGWTYEQYF. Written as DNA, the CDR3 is TGTGCCAGCAGCCCCCAGACAGGGTGGACCTACGAGCAGTACTTC.

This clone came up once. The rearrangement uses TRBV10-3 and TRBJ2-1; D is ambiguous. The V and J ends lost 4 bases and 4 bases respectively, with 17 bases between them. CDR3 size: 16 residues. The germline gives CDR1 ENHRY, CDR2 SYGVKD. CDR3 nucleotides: TGTGCCATCAGTGCCCTGCTTGCCTCTCCGTACAATGAGCAGTTCTTC. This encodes CAISALLASPYNEQFF.